This T cell receptor beta chain stems from a study of T-cell reconstitution after alpha-beta-depleted transplantation in children. This clonotype was counted at least ten times. Antigen unknown. General study findings and limits: T-cell numbers and diversity, one year after transplant, stemmed largely from T cells that were newly produced. Some patients showed high day-60 TCRbeta diversity, which derived from surviving recipient T cells and thymic progenitors.

The TCRbeta library was prepared with unique molecular identifiers. Using its own MiXCR run on the PCR reads, TCRdb lists one record per CDR3 protein. The table has hundreds of thousands of distinct CDR3 sequences, roughly 14% seen once. The CDR3 spans 13 residues. J lost 8 bases, V lost 5 bases, and 8 bases had no gene match. Germline values: CDR1 DFQATT, CDR2 SNEGSKA (reference sequence). The sequence was obtained from a girl aged 2 to 9 with congenital amegakaryocytic thrombocytopenia, due to receive a stem cell transplant. Sequenced here: PBMCs, sampled before TCRalphabeta/CD19-depleted stem cell transplant. V is TRBV20-1 and J is TRBJ1-4; 7 nucleotides line up with TRBD1. In nucleotides, the CDR3 is TGCAGTGCTCCAGACAGGGCCAGGGAAAAACTGTTTTTT. The encoded protein is CSAPDRAREKLFF.